These T cell receptor beta chains were read from a single sample in a study of T cells in Graves' hyperthyroidism and ophthalmopathy. MiXCR, applied by TCRdb to the multiplex PCR reads, yields one record per CDR3 protein. Among a few hundred thousand distinct CDR3 sequences listed, roughly 12% were seen once. The sequenced material came from blood. The receptor set was obtained from a man aged 25-40 years with Graves' hyperthyroidism that later progressed to Graves' ophthalmopathy. The CDR3 runs from the conserved cysteine through the conserved F or W. The D gene is left open where the match is weak. The size of a clone is reported for some rows only, either as once, few or many, or as a class for expanded clones.

CDR3nt	CDR3aa	d_gene	abundance	j_gene	v_gene
TGTGCCAGCAGATCCGGGACCAAAAAATACAATGAGCAGTTCTTC	CASRSGTKKYNEQFF	NA	few	TRBJ2-1	TRBV6-2/TRBV6-3
TGTGCCAGCAGCCTTACCTTGGGACTAGCGGGGGGGTGGGATGAGCAGTTCTTC	CASSLTLGLAGGWDEQFF	TRBD2	NA	TRBJ2-1	TRBV4-2
TGTGCCACCAGTGACTGGGTCCCAACCTACGAGCAGTACTTC	CATSDWVPTYEQYF	NA	NA	TRBJ2-7	TRBV24-1
TGTGCCAGCAGCTTTAGGCAGGCTTGGGGCGACACTGAAGCTTTCTTT	CASSFRQAWGDTEAFF	NA	many	TRBJ1-1	TRBV7-2
TGTGCCAGCTCACCGGACAGGCACAATGAGCAGTTCTTC	CASSPDRHNEQFF	TRBD1	NA	TRBJ2-1	TRBV18
TGTGCCAGTAAACTCTCCACAGGGGCGGTAGCTGAAGCTTTCTTT	CASKLSTGAVAEAFF	TRBD1	NA	TRBJ1-1	TRBV19
TGTGCCAGCAGCTCCGACCTGGGGGAGGGAATTAATTCACCCCTCCACTTT	CASSSDLGEGINSPLHF	NA	NA	TRBJ1-6	TRBV9
TGTGCCAGCAGCGTAGAGGGGACAGGAGAAAATTCACCCCTCCACTTT	CASSVEGTGENSPLHF	TRBD1	NA	TRBJ1-6	TRBV9
TGTGCCACCAAAGAGACCCAGTACTTC	CATKETQYF	NA	few	TRBJ2-5	TRBV24-1
TGTGCCAGCAGTGGACAGGGTCAAGAGACCCAGTACTTC	CASSGQGQETQYF	TRBD1	many	TRBJ2-5	TRBV2
TGTGCCAGCAGTGAAGCGTACGGGGGACTAACCTACGAGCAGTACTTC	CASSEAYGGLTYEQYF	TRBD2	many	TRBJ2-7	TRBV2
TGTGCCAGCAGCCCCCCCGGGACAGGGACCCACGAGCAGTACTTC	CASSPPGTGTHEQYF	TRBD1	many	TRBJ2-7	TRBV7-8